Listed here are 10 T cell receptor beta chains from one sample, sequenced in a study of immune characteristics of hereditary and idiopathic chronic pancreatitis. The pancreas tissue came from patients undergoing total pancreatectomy with islet autotransplantation. The table came from immunoSEQ multiplex PCR; TCRdb's copy has only in-frame clones and leaves some out. The sample comprises some 15,000 clones, more than 60% of which are singletons, and 12% to 15% rests with the top ten. The sample consisted of pancreas tissue with hereditary chronic pancreatitis. Receptors were obtained from a human donor with chronic pancreatitis.

The chain is built from TRBV2 and TRBJ2-3; D is uncertain. Germline V gives CDR1 SNHLY, CDR2 FYNNEI. The CDR3 is made up of 12 amino acids. V gave up 8 bases and J gave up 0 bases, with 6 bases separating them. Here the CDR3 DNA reads TGTGCCAGCGCTTATAGCACAGATACGCAGTATTTT. Translated, it gives CASAYSTDTQYF.

This clone occurred a few times. Other nucleotide sequences in the sample specify the same CDR3. This chain connects TRBV3-1 (or the pseudogene TRBV3-2) to TRBJ1-2; D gene uncertain. V was shortened by 0 bases and J by 8 bases, with 7 bases between the two germline ends. Germline assignment: CDR1 LGHDT and CDR2 YNNKEL (reference sequence). This CDR3 spans 12 amino acids. The CDR3 region is CASSQDEYGYTF. In nucleotides, the CDR3 is TGTGCCAGCAGCCAAGATGAGTACGGCTACACCTTC.

This clone is judged medium-sized (0.01 to 0.1%). The chain is built from TRBV29-1 and TRBJ1-2, with TRBD1 as a possible D gene (5 bases). Germline CDR1 and CDR2: SQVTM and ANQGSEA. V lost 4 bases and J lost 5, with 8 bases in between. The CDR3 covers 11 residues. CDR3 sequence (DNA): TGCAGCGTTGGCGGGGCTTATGGCTACACCTTC. Its protein product is CSVGGAYGYTF.

The chain combines TRBV3-1 (or the pseudogene TRBV3-2) with TRBJ1-5; unclear D gene. Trimming took off 5 bases at V and 3 bases at J, with 11 bases between the two ends. The germline V gene has CDR1 LGHDT and CDR2 YNNKEL (reference sequence). The CDR3 contains 14 residues. CDR3 DNA: TGTGCCAGCAGCGTCGGGTCCTACAATCAGCCCCAGCATTTT. The encoded protein is CASSVGSYNQPQHF.

The V and J genes are TRBV25-1 and TRBJ2-2; D gene uncertain. The length of the CDR3 is 14 residues. Germline CDR1 reads MGHDK; CDR2 reads SYGVNS. V shed 4 bases and J shed 3 bases, with 9 bases lying between them. The DNA of the CDR3 is TGTGCCAGCAGTGGTGTGGCTGACACCGGGGAGCTGTTTTTT. Amino acids: CASSGVADTGELFF.

CDR3 protein: CASTRLAGPDTQYF. The CDR3 bases are TGTGCCAGCACCCGACTAGCGGGGCCTGATACGCAGTATTTT. V usage is TRBV6-5 and J usage is TRBJ2-3; TRBD2 aligns across 11 bases. The CDR3 runs to 14 residues. Per the germline V gene, CDR1 is MNHEY and CDR2 is SVGAGI. The trim removed 7 bases at V and 6 bases at J, leaving 6 bases unmatched.

V usage is TRBV6-1 and J usage is TRBJ2-5; 7 bases are shared with TRBD1. The CDR3 has 13 amino acids. V lost 3 bases to trimming and J lost 5 bases; unmatched junction nucleotides: 3. CDR1 MNHNS and CDR2 SASEGT come from the germline V gene. CDR3 coding DNA: TGTGCCAGCAGTGACGACAGGGTGGAGACCCAGTACTTC. Translation: CASSDDRVETQYF.

This clone is medium-sized within its sample. The rearrangement joins TRBV29-1 to TRBJ1-2; the match to TRBD1 covers 7 bases. Germline CDR1 is SQVTM and CDR2 is ANQGSEA. With 5 bases clipped from V and 2 bases from J, the junction kept 11 bases outside the gene matches. The CDR3 loop spans 15 amino acids. CDR3 sequence (DNA): TGCAGCGTTACCGGGACAGAAACGGCGAACTATGGCTACACCTTC. This gives the protein CSVTGTETANYGYTF.

The gene calls are TRBV7-8 and TRBJ1-6; tentatively, D is TRBD1 (5 bases). The CDR3 sequence is 15 residues long. Germline lookup yields CDR1 SGHVS and CDR2 FQNEAQ. The ends were cut back, 5 bases at V and 4 bases at J, with 12 bases in the middle. The CDR3 protein is CASSPRDGYNSPLHF. CDR3 nucleotides: TGTGCCAGCAGCCCACGGGACGGATATAATTCACCCCTCCACTTT.

V is TRBV6-5 and J is TRBJ2-7, with 9 bases that match TRBD2. The CDR3 spans 15 residues. CDR1 is MNHEY and CDR2 is SVGAGI in the germline V gene. V lost 7 bases to trimming and J lost 6 bases; unmatched junction nucleotides: 13. CDR3 sequence reads: CASMVAAGGPSEQYF. The DNA for the CDR3 is TGTGCCAGCATGGTGGCGGCGGGAGGGCCCAGCGAGCAGTACTTC.